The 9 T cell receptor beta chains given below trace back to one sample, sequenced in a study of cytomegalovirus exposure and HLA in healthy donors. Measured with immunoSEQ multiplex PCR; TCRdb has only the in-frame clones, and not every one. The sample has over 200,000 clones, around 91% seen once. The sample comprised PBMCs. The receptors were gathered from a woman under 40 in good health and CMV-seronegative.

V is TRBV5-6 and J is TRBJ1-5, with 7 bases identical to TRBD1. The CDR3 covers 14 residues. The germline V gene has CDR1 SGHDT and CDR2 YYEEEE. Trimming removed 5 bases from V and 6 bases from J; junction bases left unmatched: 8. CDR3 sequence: CASRKTGASQPQHF. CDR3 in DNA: TGTGCCAGCAGAAAAACAGGGGCTTCTCAGCCCCAGCATTTT.

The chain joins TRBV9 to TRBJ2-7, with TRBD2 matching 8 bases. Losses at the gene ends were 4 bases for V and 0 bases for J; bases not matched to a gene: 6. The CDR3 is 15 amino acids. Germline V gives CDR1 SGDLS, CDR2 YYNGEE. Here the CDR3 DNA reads TGTGCCAGCAGCCCCTTAGCGGGAAGCTCCTACGAGCAGTACTTC. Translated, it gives CASSPLAGSSYEQYF.

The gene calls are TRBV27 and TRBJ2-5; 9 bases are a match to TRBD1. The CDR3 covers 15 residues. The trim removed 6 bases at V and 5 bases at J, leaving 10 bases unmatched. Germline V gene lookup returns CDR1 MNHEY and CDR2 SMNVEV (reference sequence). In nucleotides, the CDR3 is TGTGCCAGCAGAGCCATGACAGGGGGGAAGGAGACCCAGTACTTC. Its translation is CASRAMTGGKETQYF.

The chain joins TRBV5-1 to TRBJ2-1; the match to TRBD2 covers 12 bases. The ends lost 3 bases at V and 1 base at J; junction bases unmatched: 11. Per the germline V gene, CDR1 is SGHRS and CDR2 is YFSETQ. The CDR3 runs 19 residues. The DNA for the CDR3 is TGCGCCAGCAGCTCGGTGGGGACTAGCGGGTCCTCTTCCTACAATGAGCAGTTCTTC. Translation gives CASSSVGTSGSSSYNEQFF.

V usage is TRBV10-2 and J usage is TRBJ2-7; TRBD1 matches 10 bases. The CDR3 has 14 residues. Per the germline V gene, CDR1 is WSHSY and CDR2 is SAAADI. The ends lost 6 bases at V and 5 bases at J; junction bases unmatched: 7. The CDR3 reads CASRTGTGVNEQYF. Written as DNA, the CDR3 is TGCGCCAGCAGGACCGGGACAGGGGTTAACGAGCAGTACTTC.

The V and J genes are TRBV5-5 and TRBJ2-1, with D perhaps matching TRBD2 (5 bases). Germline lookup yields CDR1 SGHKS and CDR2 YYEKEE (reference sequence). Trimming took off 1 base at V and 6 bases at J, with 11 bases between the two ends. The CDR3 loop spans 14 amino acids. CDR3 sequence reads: CASSLWRVGNEQFF. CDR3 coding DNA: TGTGCCAGCAGCTTGTGGCGGGTTGGCAATGAGCAGTTCTTC.

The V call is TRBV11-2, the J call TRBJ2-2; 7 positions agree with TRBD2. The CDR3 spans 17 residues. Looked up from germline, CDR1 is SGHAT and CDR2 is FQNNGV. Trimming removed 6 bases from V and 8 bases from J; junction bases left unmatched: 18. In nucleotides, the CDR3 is TGTGCCAGCAGATCCCCCGGGCGGCGGGAGCCGGAAGGGGAGCTGTTTTTT. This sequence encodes CASRSPGRREPEGELFF.

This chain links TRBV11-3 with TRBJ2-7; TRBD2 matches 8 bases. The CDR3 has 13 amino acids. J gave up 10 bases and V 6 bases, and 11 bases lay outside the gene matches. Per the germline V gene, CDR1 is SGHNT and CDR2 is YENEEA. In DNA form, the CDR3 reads TGTGCCAGCAGTGAAGCGGGAGATAGTCGACAGTACTTC. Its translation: CASSEAGDSRQYF.

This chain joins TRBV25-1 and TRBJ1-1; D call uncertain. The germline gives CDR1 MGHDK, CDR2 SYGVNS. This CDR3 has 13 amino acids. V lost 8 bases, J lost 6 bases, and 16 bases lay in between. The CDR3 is CASQVGSTAEAFF. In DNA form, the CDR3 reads TGTGCCAGCCAGGTAGGCAGTACGGCTGAAGCTTTCTTT.